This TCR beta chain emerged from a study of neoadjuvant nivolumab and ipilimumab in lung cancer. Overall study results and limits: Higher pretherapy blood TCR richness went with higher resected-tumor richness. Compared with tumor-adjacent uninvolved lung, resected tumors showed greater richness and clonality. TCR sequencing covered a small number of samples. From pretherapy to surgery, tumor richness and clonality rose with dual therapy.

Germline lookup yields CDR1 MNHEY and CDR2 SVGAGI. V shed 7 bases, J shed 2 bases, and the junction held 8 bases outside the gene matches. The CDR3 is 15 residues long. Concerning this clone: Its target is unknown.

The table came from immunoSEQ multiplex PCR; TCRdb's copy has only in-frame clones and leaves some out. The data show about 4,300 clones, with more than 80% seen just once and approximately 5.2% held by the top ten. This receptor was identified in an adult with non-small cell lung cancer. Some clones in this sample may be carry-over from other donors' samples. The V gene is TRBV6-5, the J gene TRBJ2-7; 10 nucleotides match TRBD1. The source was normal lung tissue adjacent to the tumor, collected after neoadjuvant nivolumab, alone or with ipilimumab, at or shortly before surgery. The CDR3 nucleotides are TGTGCCAGCAAGTCCAGACAGGGGGCAACCTACGAGCAGTACTTC. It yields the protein CASKSRQGATYEQYF.